These T cell receptor beta chains were read from a single sample in a study of blood T cell repertoires in COVID-19. Libraries were prepared by immunoSEQ multiplex PCR; TCRdb keeps only in-frame clonotypes and omits some of them. The sample lists some 140,000 clones; roughly 80% were seen once. The sample consisted of peripheral blood. The receptors come from an older woman with COVID-19, enrolled during active disease. The CDR3 runs from the conserved cysteine through the conserved F or W. The D gene is left open where the match is weak. Clone sizes are given selectively: once, few, many, or a class where the clone is expanded.

v_call: TRBV7-8; d_call: NA; clone_size: NA; j_call: TRBJ1-1; cdr3_nt: TGTGCCAGCAGCTTAGTCAGGATTGCTGAAGCTTTCTTT; cdr3_aa: CASSLVRIAEAFF
v_call: TRBV7-8; d_call: NA; clone_size: NA; j_call: TRBJ2-1; cdr3_nt: TGTGCCAGCAGCTTTTCCACAGGGTCCGGTGAGCAGTTCTTC; cdr3_aa: CASSFSTGSGEQFF
v_call: TRBV7-2; d_call: NA; clone_size: NA; j_call: TRBJ2-2; cdr3_nt: TGTGCCAGCAGCTTATATAACTCGAACACCGGGGAGCTGTTTTTT; cdr3_aa: CASSLYNSNTGELFF
v_call: TRBV9; d_call: NA; clone_size: NA; j_call: TRBJ1-1; cdr3_nt: TGTGCCAGCAGCGTAGGATCCAAGGGGACTGAAGCTTTCTTT; cdr3_aa: CASSVGSKGTEAFF
v_call: TRBV10-3; d_call: NA; clone_size: once; j_call: TRBJ2-1; cdr3_nt: TGTGCCATCAGTGACCCGAGCTCCTACAATGAGCAGTTCTTC; cdr3_aa: CAISDPSSYNEQFF
v_call: TRBV6-5; d_call: NA; clone_size: NA; j_call: TRBJ1-1; cdr3_nt: TGTGCCACCGGACGCCTAGGGGACACTGAAGCTTTCTTT; cdr3_aa: CATGRLGDTEAFF
v_call: TRBV7-3; d_call: NA; clone_size: NA; j_call: TRBJ2-1; cdr3_nt: TGTGCCAGCAGCTTAAGCCCCTCGGGGGGCAGCTACAATGAGCAGTTCTTC; cdr3_aa: CASSLSPSGGSYNEQFF
v_call: TRBV6-1; d_call: NA; clone_size: once; j_call: TRBJ2-7; cdr3_nt: TGTGCCAGCAGTGAAGTGGGGACTTCCTACGAGCAGTACTTC; cdr3_aa: CASSEVGTSYEQYF
v_call: TRBV6-5; d_call: NA; clone_size: NA; j_call: TRBJ1-5; cdr3_nt: TGTGCCAGCAGCCGGGAACATATAGCAATCAGCCCCCAGCATTTT; cdr3_aa: CASSREHIAISPQHF
v_call: TRBV12-3/TRBV12-4; d_call: TRBD1; clone_size: NA; j_call: TRBJ1-6; cdr3_nt: TGTGCCAGCAGGAGGGGGCCGACAAGTCCCCTCCACTTT; cdr3_aa: CASRRGPTSPLHF
v_call: TRBV9; d_call: TRBD1; clone_size: NA; j_call: TRBJ1-4; cdr3_nt: TGTGCCAGCAGCCCTGACAGGGGGGGGGTGTCAGAAAAACTGTTTTTT; cdr3_aa: CASSPDRGGVSEKLFF
v_call: TRBV5-8; d_call: NA; clone_size: NA; j_call: TRBJ2-7; cdr3_nt: TGTGCCAGCAGCTTTGGGGAGCGGCGGGAGCAGTACTTC; cdr3_aa: CASSFGERREQYF
v_call: TRBV6-1; d_call: TRBD2; clone_size: NA; j_call: TRBJ2-2; cdr3_nt: TGTGCCAGCAGTGAGGGACTAGCGGGAGAATACGGGGAGCTGTTTTTT; cdr3_aa: CASSEGLAGEYGELFF
v_call: TRBV5-8; d_call: TRBD1; clone_size: NA; j_call: TRBJ1-5; cdr3_nt: TGTGCCAGCAGCCCGTGGGGGACAGGGTATAGCAATCAGCCCCAGCATTTT; cdr3_aa: CASSPWGTGYSNQPQHF
v_call: TRBV19; d_call: NA; clone_size: NA; j_call: TRBJ1-2; cdr3_nt: TGTGCCAGTAGCCCCATAGGACAGCTCTATGGCTACACCTTC; cdr3_aa: CASSPIGQLYGYTF
v_call: TRBV11-2; d_call: NA; clone_size: NA; j_call: TRBJ1-5; cdr3_nt: TGTGCCAGCAGCTTAGGTCCGGGTACCCAGCATTTT; cdr3_aa: CASSLGPGTQHF
v_call: TRBV2; d_call: TRBD2; clone_size: NA; j_call: TRBJ2-5; cdr3_nt: TGTGCCAGCAGTGAAGCTTGGCTAGCGGGAGGGAAGGAGACCCAGTACTTC; cdr3_aa: CASSEAWLAGGKETQYF
v_call: TRBV19; d_call: NA; clone_size: NA; j_call: TRBJ2-1; cdr3_nt: TGTGCCAGTAGTTCGACAGCGAGATCCTACAATGAGCAGTTCTTC; cdr3_aa: CASSSTARSYNEQFF
v_call: TRBV7-9; d_call: TRBD1; clone_size: NA; j_call: TRBJ1-4; cdr3_nt: TGTGCCAGCAGCTTCTCGGGGACAGGGATATCAACTAATGAAAAACTGTTTTTT; cdr3_aa: CASSFSGTGISTNEKLFF
v_call: TRBV3-1/TRBV3-2; d_call: TRBD1; clone_size: NA; j_call: TRBJ1-5; cdr3_nt: TGTGCCAGCAGCCTTCGGACAGGGGGAAATCAGCCCCAGCATTTT; cdr3_aa: CASSLRTGGNQPQHF
v_call: TRBV7-2; d_call: TRBD1; clone_size: few; j_call: TRBJ1-4; cdr3_nt: TGTGCCAGCAGCTTGACGGGGACAGGTGTGGGGAAACTGTTTTTT; cdr3_aa: CASSLTGTGVGKLFF
v_call: TRBV7-9; d_call: TRBD1; clone_size: NA; j_call: TRBJ2-2; cdr3_nt: TGTGCCAGCAGCCCGACAGGGACCGGGGAGCTGTTTTTT; cdr3_aa: CASSPTGTGELFF
v_call: TRBV19; d_call: TRBD1; clone_size: few; j_call: TRBJ2-1; cdr3_nt: TGTGCCAGTAGTAGCCGGGACAGGGTATGGACTCGGAATGAGCAGTTCTTC; cdr3_aa: CASSSRDRVWTRNEQFF
v_call: TRBV5-5; d_call: TRBD1; clone_size: NA; j_call: TRBJ1-3; cdr3_nt: TGTGCCAGCAGCTTGGAGGGGACAGGGAGCGACACCATATATTTT; cdr3_aa: CASSLEGTGSDTIYF
v_call: TRBV19; d_call: TRBD1; clone_size: NA; j_call: TRBJ1-5; cdr3_nt: TGTGCCAGTAGGGGGACAGGGGGCGTGGGTCAGCCCCAGCATTTT; cdr3_aa: CASRGTGGVGQPQHF
v_call: TRBV21-1; d_call: NA; clone_size: few; j_call: TRBJ1-3; cdr3_nt: TGTGCCAGCAGCGGGGCTGGCGGAAACACCATATATTTT; cdr3_aa: CASSGAGGNTIYF
v_call: TRBV11-2; d_call: NA; clone_size: once; j_call: TRBJ2-2; cdr3_nt: TGTGCCAGCAGCCTGAGGTTATCGGGGGTTAAGAACACCGGGGAGCTGTTTTTT; cdr3_aa: CASSLRLSGVKNTGELFF
v_call: TRBV14; d_call: TRBD1; clone_size: NA; j_call: TRBJ2-7; cdr3_nt: TGTGCCAGCAGCCAGGGACAGTTCTACGAGCAGTACTTC; cdr3_aa: CASSQGQFYEQYF
v_call: TRBV10-3; d_call: TRBD1; clone_size: NA; j_call: TRBJ1-2; cdr3_nt: TGTGCCATCAGTGACGGACAGGGCGACTATGGCTACACCTTC; cdr3_aa: CAISDGQGDYGYTF
v_call: TRBV5-6; d_call: NA; clone_size: NA; j_call: TRBJ1-1; cdr3_nt: TGTGCCAGCAGCATGCGCTTGAACACTGAAGCTTTCTTT; cdr3_aa: CASSMRLNTEAFF
v_call: TRBV6-2/TRBV6-3; d_call: TRBD2; clone_size: NA; j_call: TRBJ2-7; cdr3_nt: TGTGCCAGCAGTTCTGGTGCCGGGAGGTACGAGCAGTACTTC; cdr3_aa: CASSSGAGRYEQYF
v_call: TRBV7-3; d_call: NA; clone_size: NA; j_call: TRBJ1-4; cdr3_nt: TGTGCCAGCAGCCTGGGGCCTAATGAAAAACTGTTTTTT; cdr3_aa: CASSLGPNEKLFF
v_call: TRBV7-9; d_call: NA; clone_size: NA; j_call: TRBJ1-4; cdr3_nt: TGTGCCAGCAGCTTACAGGGAGGCGATGAAAAACTGTTTTTT; cdr3_aa: CASSLQGGDEKLFF
v_call: TRBV24-1; d_call: NA; clone_size: NA; j_call: TRBJ1-4; cdr3_nt: TGTGCCACCAGTCAGTCTGCAACTAATGAAAAACTGTTTTTT; cdr3_aa: CATSQSATNEKLFF
v_call: TRBV19; d_call: TRBD1; clone_size: NA; j_call: TRBJ1-5; cdr3_nt: TGTGCCAGTAGTAGGGACAGGGGTAATCAGCCCCAGCATTTT; cdr3_aa: CASSRDRGNQPQHF
v_call: TRBV5-4; d_call: NA; clone_size: once; j_call: TRBJ1-2; cdr3_nt: TGTGCCAGCAGCTTGGGGCCCCTTGGCGGCTACACCTTC; cdr3_aa: CASSLGPLGGYTF
v_call: TRBV12-5; d_call: NA; clone_size: NA; j_call: TRBJ1-3; cdr3_nt: TGTGCTAGTGGTTTGAGGGGGGGCTCTGGAAACACCATATATTTT; cdr3_aa: CASGLRGGSGNTIYF
v_call: TRBV19; d_call: TRBD1; clone_size: NA; j_call: TRBJ2-5; cdr3_nt: TGTGCCAGTAGTCAACATGGACAGGGACAAGAGACCCAGTACTTC; cdr3_aa: CASSQHGQGQETQYF
v_call: TRBV7-2; d_call: NA; clone_size: once; j_call: TRBJ1-5; cdr3_nt: TGTGCCAGCAGCTCTCACTCCGGGACAACCAGCAATCAGCCCCAGCATTTT; cdr3_aa: CASSSHSGTTSNQPQHF
v_call: TRBV6-5; d_call: NA; clone_size: NA; j_call: TRBJ2-1; cdr3_nt: TGTGCCAGCAGTTACTCGAGAGTACCACAGTACAATGAGCAGTTCTTC; cdr3_aa: CASSYSRVPQYNEQFF
v_call: TRBV7-5; d_call: NA; clone_size: NA; j_call: TRBJ1-2; cdr3_nt: TGTGCCAGAAGCTCCGCCCGTTATAGTGGCTACACCTTC; cdr3_aa: CARSSARYSGYTF
v_call: TRBV2; d_call: TRBD1; clone_size: once; j_call: TRBJ1-6; cdr3_nt: TGTGCCAGCCATGGAAGGGGGCCGGCCCTCCACTTT; cdr3_aa: CASHGRGPALHF
v_call: TRBV9; d_call: NA; clone_size: NA; j_call: TRBJ1-2; cdr3_nt: TGTGCCAGCAGCGTACAGGGAGGGTATGGCTACACCTTC; cdr3_aa: CASSVQGGYGYTF
v_call: TRBV7-3; d_call: TRBD2; clone_size: NA; j_call: TRBJ2-2; cdr3_nt: TGTGCCAGCAGCTTAAAACGTATTGTTAGCGGGGCCTTGAACACCGGGGAGCTGTTTTTT; cdr3_aa: CASSLKRIVSGALNTGELFF
v_call: TRBV12-3/TRBV12-4; d_call: NA; clone_size: once; j_call: TRBJ2-7; cdr3_nt: TGTGCCAGCAGTTCCCCTTCCTACGAGCAGTACTTC; cdr3_aa: CASSSPSYEQYF
v_call: TRBV9; d_call: NA; clone_size: NA; j_call: TRBJ2-1; cdr3_nt: TGTGCCAGCAGCGTAAGAGGTGAGCAGTTCTTC; cdr3_aa: CASSVRGEQFF
v_call: TRBV7-7; d_call: NA; clone_size: NA; j_call: TRBJ1-5; cdr3_nt: TGTGCTAGCAGCACCGGAGGTCGGCAGCCCGATCAGCCCCAGCATTTT; cdr3_aa: CASSTGGRQPDQPQHF
v_call: TRBV6-5; d_call: NA; clone_size: NA; j_call: TRBJ2-1; cdr3_nt: TGTGCCAGCAGTTACTCGACGGGGGACAATGAGCAGTTCTTC; cdr3_aa: CASSYSTGDNEQFF
v_call: TRBV7-3; d_call: TRBD1; clone_size: NA; j_call: TRBJ1-1; cdr3_nt: TGTGCCAGCAGCTCGGGACAGGGCACTGAAGCTTTCTTT; cdr3_aa: CASSSGQGTEAFF